This T cell receptor (beta chain) was retrieved from a study of shared clonotypes between healthy human individuals. The junction had 12 bases not matched to a gene; V was cut back by 0 bases and J by 8 bases. Germline V gives CDR1 LGHNA, CDR2 YSLEER. This CDR3 is built from 17 residues. CD45RO negativity and positive selection for CCR7 defined naive CD8 cells, a population that excluded terminally differentiated effector memory CD45RA+ cells. Generated by immunoSEQ multiplex PCR, the TCRdb table keeps only in-frame clones and is missing some. The top ten hold about 1.1% of the sample, which has roughly 2 million clones, about 95% seen once.

The sequenced sample consisted of naive CD8+ T cells sorted from blood. The rearrangement joins TRBV4-3 to TRBJ2-1, with TRBD2 matching over 8 bases. The TCR comes from a man younger than 30 in good health. CDR3 in DNA: TGCGCCAGCAGCCAAGATCGGATCGGGAGGGCCACGGATGAGCAGTTCTTC. Its translation: CASSQDRIGRATDEQFF.